The source of this TCR beta chain is a study of T cells expressing NK-cell markers. On the study more broadly: Sorted CD3+CD56+NKG2C+, CD3+CD56+NKG2C- and CD3+CD56-NKG2C+ T cells provided the TCR beta repertoires.

Regarding this clonotype: Its antigen is not known.

Study results and limitations: Dominant NKG2C+ clonotypes made up about 1.0-7.0% of CD8+ T cells in roughly six donors. Topping the CD3+CD56-NKG2C+ fraction as well were these clonotypes, in four donors.

Scientists made TCR beta cDNA using 5'RACE template switching with UMIs. From the 5' RACE reads, TCRdb lists one entry per CDR3 protein and no DNA. The table lists about 300,000 distinct CDR3 sequences. The sequencing sample was made of blood T cells: a sorted CD56 or NKG2C T cell subset, CD4+ or CD8+ T cells, or bulk PBMC T cells (not recorded which). This receptor was obtained from a woman aged 18-70 years in good health.

The CDR3: CSVVATRNTGELFF. The V gene is TRBV29-1, the J gene TRBJ2-2. The CDR3 sequence is 14 residues long. Germline loops: CDR1 SQVTM, CDR2 ANQGSEA.